A single sample gave rise to the 9 T cell receptor beta chains below, sequenced in a study of human T cells and chemical hapten exposure. Time point described: pre-sensitization, week 0. The treatment is: therapeutic diphenylcyclopropenone sensitization with weekly scalp DPC. Using its own MiXCR run on the RACE reads, TCRdb lists one record per CDR3 protein. Of about 260,000 distinct CDR3 sequences in the sample, about 8.1% are singletons; the top ten hold 2% to 2.5%. The sequencing here drew on whole blood, taken in connection with sensitization to the hapten diphenylcyclopropenone (DPC). The source is a woman aged 35 to 49 with alopecia areata. Some clones in this sample may be carry-over from other donors' samples.

This clonotype was counted a few times. V gene TRBV7-2 combines with J gene TRBJ2-3; tentative D call: TRBD2 (6 bases). Trimming took off 4 bases at V and 5 bases at J, with 16 bases between the two ends. The V gene's germline CDR1 is SGHTA and CDR2 FQGNSA. The CDR3 contains 15 residues. The CDR3 DNA sequence: TGTGCCAGCAGCTCTCAGGAGGGCCGGGGAGATACGCAGTATTTT. Protein: CASSSQEGRGDTQYF.

The chain couples TRBV6-5 to TRBJ2-7; TRBD2 is a possible D gene (6 bases). Per the germline V gene, CDR1 is MNHEY and CDR2 is SVGAGI. Trimming removed 7 bases at V and 0 bases at J, with 16 bases between. This CDR3 contains 15 residues. CDR3 residues: CASTKTSSDSYEQYF. CDR3 nucleotide sequence: TGTGCCAGCACCAAGACGTCTAGCGACTCCTACGAGCAGTACTTC.

For the CDR3, the DNA is TGTGCCAGCAGCTTCGGACTAGCGGGAGGGGCAGATACGCAGTATTTT. Translated, it gives CASSFGLAGGADTQYF. This chain uses TRBV7-2 with TRBJ2-3; 15 bases align to TRBD2. The CDR3 covers 16 residues. With 3 bases clipped from V and 4 bases from J, the junction kept 2 bases outside the gene matches. Germline loops: CDR1 SGHTA, CDR2 FQGNSA.

The sample holds many counts of this clonotype. This chain joins TRBV29-1 and TRBJ2-1, with TRBD2 identical over 10 bases. The CDR3 sequence is 13 residues long. Germline lookup yields CDR1 SQVTM and CDR2 ANQGSEA. This CDR3 reads CAGRASGRNEQFF. For the CDR3, the DNA is TGCGCGGGGCGGGCTAGCGGGAGAAATGAGCAGTTCTTC.

This chain connects TRBV6-5 to TRBJ1-6; TRBD1 might be the D (5 bases). Between the trimmed V and J ends, which lost 0 bases and 7 bases, there was a span of 25 bases. Germline CDR1 is MNHEY and CDR2 is SVGAGI. CDR3 size: 20 residues. The CDR3 DNA is TGTGCCAGCAGTTACTCGCCGGGCGGAGTACAGGACAAGTTGAATTCACCCCTCCACTTT. Protein: CASSYSPGGVQDKLNSPLHF.

This clonotype was seen repeatedly, ten times or more. The chain links TRBV7-2 to TRBJ2-5; 11 bases are shared with TRBD2. Germline lookup yields CDR1 SGHTA and CDR2 FQGNSA. V trimming: 5 bases; J trimming: 4 bases; junction bases outside the gene matches: 9. This CDR3 has 16 residues. The CDR3 DNA follows: TGTGCCAGCAGCCGCAATAGCGGGAGGGCCGTAGAGACCCAGTACTTC. It encodes CASSRNSGRAVETQYF.

The chain carries TRBV12-3 or TRBV12-4 and TRBJ2-7; the match to TRBD1 covers 8 bases. With V trimmed by 4 bases and J by 12 bases, 5 bases remained unmatched. CDR3 length equals 11 residues. As DNA, the CDR3 is TGTGCCAGCAGTTCAGGACAGGGACCGTACTTC. It is translated as CASSSGQGPYF.

As to this clonotype: One end of the junction is discordant with germline, which a read error may explain. This chain links TRBV27 with TRBJ1-1; D call uncertain. The CDR3 runs to 15 residues. Germline V gene data show CDR1 as MNHEY and CDR2 as SMNVEV (reference sequence). The CDR3 here is CASGLTGWGYTEAFF. As DNA, the CDR3 is TGTGCCAGCGGTTTAACTGGCTGGGGATACACTGAAGCTTTCTTT.

This clonotype was counted only a few times. The chain links TRBV7-8 to TRBJ1-5; possibly TRBD1 for D (5 bases). The CDR3 length is 17 residues. The germline V and J ends were trimmed by 1 base and 3 bases, with 16 bases remaining between them. The germline CDR1 and CDR2 sequences are SGHVS and FQNEAQ. This CDR3 is CASSLVPSLGHNQPQHF. For the CDR3, the DNA is TGTGCCAGCAGCTTAGTCCCCTCACTCGGACACAATCAGCCCCAGCATTTT.